Described below is a single TCR beta chain sequence and its context. Its matching antigen is unknown. This sample was taken from a study of radiation and T cells in renal cell carcinoma. Findings and limits, study-wide: Pretreatment tumor biopsies were lacking, so baseline clonotypes are unknown. In blood, top tumor clones expanded by 2 weeks, shrinking by 4.

This table comes from immunoSEQ multiplex PCR, and its TCRdb copy is limited to in-frame clones, with some not included. The table has some 150,000 clones, 65% to 90% seen once. V lost 1 base, J lost 0 bases, and 9 bases lay in between. Germline assignment: CDR1 LGHNA and CDR2 YSLEER. This CDR3 region has 15 residues. Time point reported: blood 4 weeks post-SBRT, at nephrectomy. Noted treatment: 15 Gy SBRT to primary tumor, nephrectomy 4 weeks later. Nephrectomy followed 15 Gy stereotactic body radiation by 4 weeks. Serial blood draws occurred at baseline and 2 and 4 weeks post-SBRT. This sequence joins TRBV4-3 and TRBJ1-1, with a tentative D call TRBD1 (6 bases). The sequencing used blood, collected from a patient whose treatment included radiotherapy and nephrectomy. This TCR was recovered from a woman aged 45 to 65 with renal cell carcinoma. The CDR3 DNA follows: TGCGCCAGCAGCCAAGCAGGGGCCTTGAACACTGAAGCTTTCTTT. Its translation is CASSQAGALNTEAFF.